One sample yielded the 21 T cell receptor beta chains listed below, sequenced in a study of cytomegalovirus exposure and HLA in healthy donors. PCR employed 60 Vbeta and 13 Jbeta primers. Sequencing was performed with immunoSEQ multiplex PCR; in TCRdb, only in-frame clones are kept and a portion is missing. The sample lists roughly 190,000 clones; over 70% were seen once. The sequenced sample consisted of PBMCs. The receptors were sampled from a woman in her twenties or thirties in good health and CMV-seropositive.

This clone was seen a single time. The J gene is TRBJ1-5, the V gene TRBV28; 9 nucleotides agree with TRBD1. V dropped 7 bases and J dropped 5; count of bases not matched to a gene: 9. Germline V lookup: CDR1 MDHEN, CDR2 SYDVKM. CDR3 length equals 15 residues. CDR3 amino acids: CASKSAGQGYQPQHF. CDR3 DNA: TGTGCCAGCAAGAGCGCGGGACAGGGATATCAGCCCCAGCATTTT.

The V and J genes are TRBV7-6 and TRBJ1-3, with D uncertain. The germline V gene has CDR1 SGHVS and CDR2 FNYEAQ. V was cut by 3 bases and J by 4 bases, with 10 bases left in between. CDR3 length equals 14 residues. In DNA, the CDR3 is TGTGCCAGCAGCTTCCTAGGAGGAGGAAACACCATATATTTT. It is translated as CASSFLGGGNTIYF.

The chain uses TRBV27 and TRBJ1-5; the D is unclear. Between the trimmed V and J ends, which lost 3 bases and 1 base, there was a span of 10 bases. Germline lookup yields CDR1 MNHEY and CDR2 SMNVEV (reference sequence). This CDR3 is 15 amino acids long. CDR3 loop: CASSFRENSNQPQHF. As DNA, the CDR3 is TGTGCCAGCAGTTTTCGAGAAAACAGCAATCAGCCCCAGCATTTT.

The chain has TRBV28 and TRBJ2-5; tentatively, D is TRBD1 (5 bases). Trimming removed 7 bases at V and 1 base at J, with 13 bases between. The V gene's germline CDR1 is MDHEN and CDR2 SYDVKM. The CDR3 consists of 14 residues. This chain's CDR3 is CASTDILIQETQYF. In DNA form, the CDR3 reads TGTGCCAGCACGGACATACTGATCCAAGAGACCCAGTACTTC.

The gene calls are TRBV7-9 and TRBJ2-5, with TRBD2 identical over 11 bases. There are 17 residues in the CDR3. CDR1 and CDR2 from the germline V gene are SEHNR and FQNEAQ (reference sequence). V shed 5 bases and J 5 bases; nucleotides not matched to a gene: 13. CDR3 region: CASSTLPSGRPGETQYF. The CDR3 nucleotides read TGTGCCAGCAGCACCCTACCTAGCGGGAGGCCGGGGGAGACCCAGTACTTC.

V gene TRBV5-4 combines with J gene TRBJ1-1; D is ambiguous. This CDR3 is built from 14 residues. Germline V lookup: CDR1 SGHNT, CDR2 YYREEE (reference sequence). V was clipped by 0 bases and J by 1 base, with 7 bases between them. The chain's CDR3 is CASSLGPENTEAFF. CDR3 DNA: TGTGCCAGCAGCTTGGGGCCCGAGAACACTGAAGCTTTCTTT.

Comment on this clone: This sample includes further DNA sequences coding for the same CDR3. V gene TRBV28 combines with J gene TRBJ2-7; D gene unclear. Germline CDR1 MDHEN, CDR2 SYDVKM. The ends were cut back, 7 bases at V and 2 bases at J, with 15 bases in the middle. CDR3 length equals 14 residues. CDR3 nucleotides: TGTGCCAGCATCATGAGAGGCGGAACCTACGAGCAGTACTTC. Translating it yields CASIMRGGTYEQYF.

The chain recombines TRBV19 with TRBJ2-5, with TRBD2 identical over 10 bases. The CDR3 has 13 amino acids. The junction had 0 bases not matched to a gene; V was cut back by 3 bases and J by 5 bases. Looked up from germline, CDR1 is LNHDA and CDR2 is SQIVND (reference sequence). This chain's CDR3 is CASSMGLAETQYF. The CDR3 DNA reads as TGTGCCAGTAGTATGGGACTAGCGGAGACCCAGTACTTC. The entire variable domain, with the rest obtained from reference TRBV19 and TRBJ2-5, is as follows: DGGITQSPKYLFRKEGQNVTLSCEQNLNHDAMYWYRQDPGQGLRLIYYSQIVNDFQKGDIAEGYSVSREKKESFPLTVTSAQKNPTAFYLCASSMGLAETQYFGPGTRLLVL.

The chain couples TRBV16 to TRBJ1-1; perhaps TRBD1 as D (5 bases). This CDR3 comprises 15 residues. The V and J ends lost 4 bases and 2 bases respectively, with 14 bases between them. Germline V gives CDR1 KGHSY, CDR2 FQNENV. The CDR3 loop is CASSLPGTSNTEAFF. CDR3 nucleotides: TGTGCCAGCAGCCTTCCCGGGACTTCTAACACTGAAGCTTTCTTT.

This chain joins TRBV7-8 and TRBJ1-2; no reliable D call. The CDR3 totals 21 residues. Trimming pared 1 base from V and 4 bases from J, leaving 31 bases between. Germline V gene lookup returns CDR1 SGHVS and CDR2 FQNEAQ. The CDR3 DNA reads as TGTGCCAGCAGCTTAGTCTGGTGGACGGGGAACGATCGTGGCGGTTCCTATGGCTACACCTTC. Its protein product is CASSLVWWTGNDRGGSYGYTF. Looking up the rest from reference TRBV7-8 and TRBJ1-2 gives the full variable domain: GAGVSQSPRYKVAKRGQDVALRCDPISGHVSLFWYQQALGQGPEFLTYFQNEAQLDKSGLPSDRFFAERPEGSVSTLKIQRTQQEDSAVYLCASSLVWWTGNDRGGSYGYTFGSGTRLTVV.

The CDR3 is CASSLRQIDYSGANVLTF. CDR3 DNA sequence: TGTGCCAGCAGCCTGAGACAGATAGATTACTCTGGGGCCAACGTCCTGACTTTC. This chain uses TRBV2 with TRBJ2-6; maybe TRBD1 (5 bases). With 6 bases removed from V and 0 bases from J, the gap between germline ends came to 18 bases. This CDR3 has 18 residues. Germline V CDR1 and CDR2: SNHLY, FYNNEI.

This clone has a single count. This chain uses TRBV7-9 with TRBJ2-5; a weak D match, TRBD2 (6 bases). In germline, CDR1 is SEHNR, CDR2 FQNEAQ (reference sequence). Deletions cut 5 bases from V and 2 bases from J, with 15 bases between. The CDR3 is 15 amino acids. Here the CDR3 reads CASSPADGRQETQYF. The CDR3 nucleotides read TGTGCCAGCAGCCCTGCTGACGGGAGACAAGAGACCCAGTACTTC.

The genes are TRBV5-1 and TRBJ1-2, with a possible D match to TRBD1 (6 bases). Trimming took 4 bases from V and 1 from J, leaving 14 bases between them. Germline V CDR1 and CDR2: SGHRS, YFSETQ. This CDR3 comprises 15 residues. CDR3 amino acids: CASSASTGYNYGYTF. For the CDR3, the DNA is TGCGCCAGCAGCGCATCGACAGGCTATAACTATGGCTACACCTTC.

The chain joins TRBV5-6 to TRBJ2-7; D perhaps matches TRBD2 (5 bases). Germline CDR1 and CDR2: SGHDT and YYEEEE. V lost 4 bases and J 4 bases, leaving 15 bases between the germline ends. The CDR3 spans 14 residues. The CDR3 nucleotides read TGTGCCAGCAGCGGCCAGGACTGGGGATACGAGCAGTACTTC. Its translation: CASSGQDWGYEQYF.

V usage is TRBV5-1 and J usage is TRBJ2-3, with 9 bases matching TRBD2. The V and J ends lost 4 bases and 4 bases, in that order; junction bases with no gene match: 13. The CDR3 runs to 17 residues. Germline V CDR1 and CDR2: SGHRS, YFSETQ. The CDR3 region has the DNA TGCGCCAGCAGCGCTCGACCAAGTAGCGGGAGCTCAGATACGCAGTATTTT. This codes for CASSARPSSGSSDTQYF.

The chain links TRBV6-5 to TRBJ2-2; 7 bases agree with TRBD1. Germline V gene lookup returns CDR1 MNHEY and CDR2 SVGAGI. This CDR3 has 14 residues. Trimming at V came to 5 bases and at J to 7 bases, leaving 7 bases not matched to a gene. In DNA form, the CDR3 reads TGTGCCAGCAGTGCACAGGGGCAAGTCGGGGAGCTGTTTTTT. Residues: CASSAQGQVGELFF.

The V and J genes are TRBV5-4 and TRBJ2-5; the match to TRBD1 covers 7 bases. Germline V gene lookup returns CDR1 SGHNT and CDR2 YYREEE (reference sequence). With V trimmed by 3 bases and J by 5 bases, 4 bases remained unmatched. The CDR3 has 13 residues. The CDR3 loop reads CASSSQGPETQYF. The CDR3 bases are TGTGCCAGCAGCTCACAGGGGCCCGAGACCCAGTACTTC. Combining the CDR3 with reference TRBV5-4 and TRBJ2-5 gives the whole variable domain ETGVTQSPTHLIKTRGQQVTLRCSSQSGHNTVSWYQQALGQGPQFIFQYYREEENGRGNFPPRFSGLQFPNYSSELNVNALELDDSALYLCASSSQGPETQYFGPGTRLLVL.

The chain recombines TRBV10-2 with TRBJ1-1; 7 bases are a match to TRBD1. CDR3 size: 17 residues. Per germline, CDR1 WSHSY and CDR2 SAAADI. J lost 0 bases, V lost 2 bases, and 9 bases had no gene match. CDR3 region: CASSERRTGQMNTEAFF. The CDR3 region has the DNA TGCGCCAGCAGTGAGCGCCGGACAGGCCAAATGAACACTGAAGCTTTCTTT.

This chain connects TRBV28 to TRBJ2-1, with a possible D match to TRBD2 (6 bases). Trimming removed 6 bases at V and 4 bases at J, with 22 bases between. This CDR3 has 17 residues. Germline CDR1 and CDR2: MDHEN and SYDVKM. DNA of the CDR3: TGTGCCAGCAGCAAGTACACAGCGGGCCTCGGGTACAATGAGCAGTTCTTC. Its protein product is CASSKYTAGLGYNEQFF. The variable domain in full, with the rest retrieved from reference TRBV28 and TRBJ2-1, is DVKVTQSSRYLVKRTGEKVFLECVQDMDHENMFWYRQDPGLGLRLIYFSYDVKMKEKGDIPEGYSVSREKKERFSLILESASTNQTSMYLCASSKYTAGLGYNEQFFGPGTRLTVL.

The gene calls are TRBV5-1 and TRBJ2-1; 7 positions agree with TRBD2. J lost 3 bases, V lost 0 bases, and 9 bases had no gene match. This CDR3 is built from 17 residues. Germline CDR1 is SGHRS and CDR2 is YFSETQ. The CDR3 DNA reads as TGCGCCAGCAGCTTGGTGGCTAGCGGTAGGAACTACAATGAGCAGTTCTTC. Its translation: CASSLVASGRNYNEQFF.

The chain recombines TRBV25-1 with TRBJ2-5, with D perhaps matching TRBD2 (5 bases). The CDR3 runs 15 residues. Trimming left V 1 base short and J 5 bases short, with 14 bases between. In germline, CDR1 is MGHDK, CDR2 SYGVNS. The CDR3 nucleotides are TGTGCCAGCAGTGAATCTGCTAGCTCCCGGGAGACCCAGTACTTC. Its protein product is CASSESASSRETQYF.